This record covers a single T cell receptor beta chain. This entry is derived from a study of PD-L1 blockade in urothelial cancer. Time point: pretreatment peripheral blood. Assay used: immunoSEQ multiplex PCR; TCRdb lists only in-frame clones, some missing. The table has about 33,000 clones, roughly 84% seen once. The CDR3 contains 13 residues. Trimming took off 5 bases at V and 3 bases at J, with 9 bases between the two ends. Germline V gene lookup returns CDR1 SGHVS and CDR2 FQNEAQ. The source material was PBMCs, sampled around atezolizumab (anti-PD-L1) treatment. This sequence joins TRBV7-8 and TRBJ2-3; D ambiguous. The clonotype originates from a man in his 60s with urothelial cancer. Written as DNA, the CDR3 is TGTGCCAGCAGCCGTGGCCCGACAGATACGCAGTATTTT. This gives the protein CASSRGPTDTQYF.